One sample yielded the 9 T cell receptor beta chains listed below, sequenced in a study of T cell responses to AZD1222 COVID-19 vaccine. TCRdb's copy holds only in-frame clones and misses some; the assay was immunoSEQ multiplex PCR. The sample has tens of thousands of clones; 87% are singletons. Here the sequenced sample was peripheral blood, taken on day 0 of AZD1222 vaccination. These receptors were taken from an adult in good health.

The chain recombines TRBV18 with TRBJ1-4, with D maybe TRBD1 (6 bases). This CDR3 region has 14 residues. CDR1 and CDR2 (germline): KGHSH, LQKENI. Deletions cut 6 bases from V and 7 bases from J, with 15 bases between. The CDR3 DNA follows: TGTGCCAGCTCCCGAGGCCGGGACATTGAAAAACTGTTTTTT. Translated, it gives CASSRGRDIEKLFF.

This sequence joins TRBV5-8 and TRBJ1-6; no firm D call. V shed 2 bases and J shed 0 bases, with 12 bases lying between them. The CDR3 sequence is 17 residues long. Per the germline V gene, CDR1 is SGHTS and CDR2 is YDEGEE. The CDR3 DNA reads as TGTGCCAGCAGCTTAGATGGCAGTCCCTCCTATAATTCACCCCTCCACTTT. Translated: CASSLDGSPSYNSPLHF.

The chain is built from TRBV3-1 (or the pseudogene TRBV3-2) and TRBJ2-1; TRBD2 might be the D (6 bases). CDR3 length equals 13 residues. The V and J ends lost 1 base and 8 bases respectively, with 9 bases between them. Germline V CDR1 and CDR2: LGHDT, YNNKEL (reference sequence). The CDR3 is CASSQGPGDEQFF. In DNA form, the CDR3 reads TGTGCCAGCAGCCAAGGACCGGGAGATGAGCAGTTCTTC.

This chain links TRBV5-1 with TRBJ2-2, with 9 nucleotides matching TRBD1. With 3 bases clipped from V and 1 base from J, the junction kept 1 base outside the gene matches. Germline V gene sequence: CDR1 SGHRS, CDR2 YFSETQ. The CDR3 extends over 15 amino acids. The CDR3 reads CASSWDRVNTGELFF. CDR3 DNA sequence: TGCGCCAGCAGCTGGGACAGGGTGAACACCGGGGAGCTGTTTTTT.

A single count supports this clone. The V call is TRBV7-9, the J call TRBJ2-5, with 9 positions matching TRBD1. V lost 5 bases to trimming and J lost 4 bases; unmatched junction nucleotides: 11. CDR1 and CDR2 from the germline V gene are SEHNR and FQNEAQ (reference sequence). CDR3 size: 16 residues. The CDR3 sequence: CASSTSGTGTGETQYF. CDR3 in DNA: TGTGCCAGCAGCACCTCCGGGACAGGGACGGGAGAGACCCAGTACTTC.

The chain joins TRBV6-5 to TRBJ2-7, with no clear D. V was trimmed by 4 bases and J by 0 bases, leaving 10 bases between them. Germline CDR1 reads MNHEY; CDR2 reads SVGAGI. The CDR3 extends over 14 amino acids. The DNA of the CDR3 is TGTGCCAGCAGTTTAGGACGGCTCTCCTACGAGCAGTACTTC. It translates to CASSLGRLSYEQYF.

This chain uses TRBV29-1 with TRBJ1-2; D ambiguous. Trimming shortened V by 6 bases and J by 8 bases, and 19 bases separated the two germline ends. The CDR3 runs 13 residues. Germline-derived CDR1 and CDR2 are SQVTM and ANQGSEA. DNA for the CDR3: TGCAGCGTCGCGTTTGGCTCTACCACCGGCTACACCTTC. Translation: CSVAFGSTTGYTF.

In DNA form, the CDR3 reads TGTGCCAGCAGTTACAGGCAGGGCTCTGGAAACACCATATATTTT. This translates into CASSYRQGSGNTIYF. This rearrangement joins TRBV6-5 to TRBJ1-3, with a possible D match to TRBD1 (5 bases). Trimming stripped 2 bases from V and 0 bases from J, with 8 bases between. Germline CDR1 reads MNHEY; CDR2 reads SVGAGI. CDR3 length equals 15 residues.

The CDR3 loop reads CASSLDVPGELFF. The CDR3 nucleotides read TGTGCCAGCAGCTTGGACGTACCCGGGGAGCTGTTTTTT. J is TRBJ2-2 and V is TRBV5-6; D gene ambiguous. The V end lost 0 bases, the J end lost 6 bases, and 6 bases lay between the germline ends. The CDR3 is 13 amino acids. The germline gives CDR1 SGHDT, CDR2 YYEEEE.